This note documents a single T cell receptor beta chain sequence. This entry is derived from a study of shared clonotypes between healthy human individuals. The length of the CDR3 is 15 residues. V trimming: 2 bases; J trimming: 5 bases; junction bases outside the gene matches: 3. Germline V gene data show CDR1 as MGHRA and CDR2 as YSYEKL. It was roughly 210 ng DNA, about 30,000 T cell genomes, that sorted-subset replicate PCRs used. Sequenced by immunoSEQ multiplex PCR; TCRdb stores in-frame clones only, minus some. The sample has more than 2 million clones, roughly 94% seen once; the top ten hold around 1.1%. Terminally differentiated effector memory CD45RA+ cells were excluded from the naive CD8 cells, which were CD45RO-negative and positively selected for CCR7.

This TCR came from a man aged 18-30 years in good health. Sequenced material: naive CD8+ T cells sorted from blood. This chain links TRBV4-1 with TRBJ2-3, with 11 bases that match TRBD2. The CDR3 reads CASSQLSGGVDTQYF. CDR3 nucleotides: TGCGCCAGCAGCCAACTTAGCGGGGGGGTAGATACGCAGTATTTT.